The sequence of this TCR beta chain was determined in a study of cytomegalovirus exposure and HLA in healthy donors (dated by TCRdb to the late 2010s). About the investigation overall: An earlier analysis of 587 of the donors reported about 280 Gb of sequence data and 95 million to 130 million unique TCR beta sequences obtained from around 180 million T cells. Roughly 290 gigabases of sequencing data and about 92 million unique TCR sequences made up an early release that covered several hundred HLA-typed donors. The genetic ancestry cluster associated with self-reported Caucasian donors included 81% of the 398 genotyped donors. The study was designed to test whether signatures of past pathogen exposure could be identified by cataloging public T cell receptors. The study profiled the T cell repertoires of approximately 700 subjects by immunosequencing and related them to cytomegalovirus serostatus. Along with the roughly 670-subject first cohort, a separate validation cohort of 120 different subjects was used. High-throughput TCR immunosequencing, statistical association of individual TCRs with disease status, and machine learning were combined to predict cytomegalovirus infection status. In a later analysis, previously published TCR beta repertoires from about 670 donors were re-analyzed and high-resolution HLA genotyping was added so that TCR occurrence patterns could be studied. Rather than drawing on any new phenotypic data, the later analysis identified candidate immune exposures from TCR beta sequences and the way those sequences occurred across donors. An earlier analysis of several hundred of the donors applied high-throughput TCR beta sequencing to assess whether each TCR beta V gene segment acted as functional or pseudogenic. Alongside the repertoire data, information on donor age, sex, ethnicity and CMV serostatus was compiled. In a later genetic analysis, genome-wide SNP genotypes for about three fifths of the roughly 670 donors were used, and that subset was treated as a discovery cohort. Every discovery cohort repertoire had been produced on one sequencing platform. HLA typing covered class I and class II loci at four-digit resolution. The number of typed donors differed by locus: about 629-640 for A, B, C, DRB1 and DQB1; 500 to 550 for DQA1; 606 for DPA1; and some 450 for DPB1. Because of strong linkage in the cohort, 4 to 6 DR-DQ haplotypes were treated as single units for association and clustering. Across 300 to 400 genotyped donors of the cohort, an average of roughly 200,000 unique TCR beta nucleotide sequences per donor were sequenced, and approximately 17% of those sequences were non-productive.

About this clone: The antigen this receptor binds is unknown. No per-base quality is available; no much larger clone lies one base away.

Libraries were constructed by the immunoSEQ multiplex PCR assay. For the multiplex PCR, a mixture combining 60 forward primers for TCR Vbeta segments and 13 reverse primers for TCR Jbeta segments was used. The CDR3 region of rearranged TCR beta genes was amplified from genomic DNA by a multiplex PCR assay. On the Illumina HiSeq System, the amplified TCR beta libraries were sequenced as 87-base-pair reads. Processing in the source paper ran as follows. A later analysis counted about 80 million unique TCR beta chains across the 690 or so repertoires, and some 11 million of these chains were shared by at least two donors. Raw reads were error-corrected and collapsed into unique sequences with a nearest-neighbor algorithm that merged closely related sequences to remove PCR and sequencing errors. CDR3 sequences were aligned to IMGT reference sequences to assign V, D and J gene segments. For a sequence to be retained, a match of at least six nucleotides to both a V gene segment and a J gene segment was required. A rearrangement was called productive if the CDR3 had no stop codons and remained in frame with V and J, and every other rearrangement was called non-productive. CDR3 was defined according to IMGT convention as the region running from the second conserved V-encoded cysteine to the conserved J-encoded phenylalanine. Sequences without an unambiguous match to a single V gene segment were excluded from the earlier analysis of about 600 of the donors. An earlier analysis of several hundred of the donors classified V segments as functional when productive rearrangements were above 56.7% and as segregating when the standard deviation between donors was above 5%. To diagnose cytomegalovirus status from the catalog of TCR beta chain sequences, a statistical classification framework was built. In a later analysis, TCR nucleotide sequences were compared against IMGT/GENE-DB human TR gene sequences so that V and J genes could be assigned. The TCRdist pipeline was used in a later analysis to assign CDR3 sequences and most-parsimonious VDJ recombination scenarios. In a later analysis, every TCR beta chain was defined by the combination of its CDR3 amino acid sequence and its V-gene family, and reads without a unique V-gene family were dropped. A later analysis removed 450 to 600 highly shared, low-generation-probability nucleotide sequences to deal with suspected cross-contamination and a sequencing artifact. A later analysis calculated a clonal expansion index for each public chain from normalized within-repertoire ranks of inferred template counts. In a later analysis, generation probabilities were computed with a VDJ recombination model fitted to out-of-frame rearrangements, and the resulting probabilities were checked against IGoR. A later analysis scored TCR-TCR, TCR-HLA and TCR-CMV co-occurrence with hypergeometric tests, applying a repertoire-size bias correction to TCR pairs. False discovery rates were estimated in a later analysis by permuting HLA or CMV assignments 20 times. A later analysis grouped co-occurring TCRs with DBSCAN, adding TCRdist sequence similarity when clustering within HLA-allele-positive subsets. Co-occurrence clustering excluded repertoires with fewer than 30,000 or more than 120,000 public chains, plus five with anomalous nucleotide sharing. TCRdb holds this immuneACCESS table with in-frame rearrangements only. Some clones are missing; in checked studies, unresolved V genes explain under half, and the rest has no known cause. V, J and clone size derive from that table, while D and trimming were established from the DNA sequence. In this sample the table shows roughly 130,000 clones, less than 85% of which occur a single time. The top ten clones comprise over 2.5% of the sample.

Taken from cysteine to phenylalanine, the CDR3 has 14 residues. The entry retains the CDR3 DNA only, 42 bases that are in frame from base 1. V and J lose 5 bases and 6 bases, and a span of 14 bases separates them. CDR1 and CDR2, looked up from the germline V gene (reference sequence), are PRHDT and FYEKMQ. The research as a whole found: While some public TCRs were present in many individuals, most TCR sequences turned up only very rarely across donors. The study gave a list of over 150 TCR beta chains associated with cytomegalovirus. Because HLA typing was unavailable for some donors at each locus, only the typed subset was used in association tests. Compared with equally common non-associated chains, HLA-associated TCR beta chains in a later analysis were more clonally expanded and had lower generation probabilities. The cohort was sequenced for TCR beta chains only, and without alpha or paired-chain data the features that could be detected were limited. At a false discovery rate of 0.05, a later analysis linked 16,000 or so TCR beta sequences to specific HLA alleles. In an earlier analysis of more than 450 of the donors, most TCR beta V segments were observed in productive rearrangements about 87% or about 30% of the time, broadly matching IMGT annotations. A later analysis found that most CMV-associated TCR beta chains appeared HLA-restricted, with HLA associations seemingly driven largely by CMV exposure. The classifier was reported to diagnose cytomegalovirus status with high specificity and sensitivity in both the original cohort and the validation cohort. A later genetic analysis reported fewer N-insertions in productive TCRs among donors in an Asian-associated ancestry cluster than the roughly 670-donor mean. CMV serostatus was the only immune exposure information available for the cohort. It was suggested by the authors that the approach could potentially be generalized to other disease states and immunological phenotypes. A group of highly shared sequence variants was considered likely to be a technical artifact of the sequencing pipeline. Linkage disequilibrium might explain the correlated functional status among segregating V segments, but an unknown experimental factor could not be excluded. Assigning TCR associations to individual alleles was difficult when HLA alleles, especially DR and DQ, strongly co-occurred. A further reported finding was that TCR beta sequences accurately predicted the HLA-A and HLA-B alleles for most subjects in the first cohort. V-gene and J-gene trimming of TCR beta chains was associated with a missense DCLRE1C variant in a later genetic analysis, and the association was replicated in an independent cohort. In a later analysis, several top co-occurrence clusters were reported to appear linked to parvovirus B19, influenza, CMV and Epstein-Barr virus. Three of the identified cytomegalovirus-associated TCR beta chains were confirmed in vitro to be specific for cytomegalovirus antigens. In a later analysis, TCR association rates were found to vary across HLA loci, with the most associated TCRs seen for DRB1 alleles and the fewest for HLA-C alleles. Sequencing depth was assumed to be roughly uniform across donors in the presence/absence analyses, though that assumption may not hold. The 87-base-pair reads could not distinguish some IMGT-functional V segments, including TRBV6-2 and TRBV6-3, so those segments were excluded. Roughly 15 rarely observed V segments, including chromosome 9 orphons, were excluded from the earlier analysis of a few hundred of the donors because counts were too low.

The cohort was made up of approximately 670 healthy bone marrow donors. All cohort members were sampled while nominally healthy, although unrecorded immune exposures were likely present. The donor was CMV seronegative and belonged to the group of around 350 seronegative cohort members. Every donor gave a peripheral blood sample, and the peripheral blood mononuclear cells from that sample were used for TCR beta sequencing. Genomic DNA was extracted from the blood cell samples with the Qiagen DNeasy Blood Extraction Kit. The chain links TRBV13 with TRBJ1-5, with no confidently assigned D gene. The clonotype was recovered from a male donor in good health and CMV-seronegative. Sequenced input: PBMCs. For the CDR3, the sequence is CASSPGPRGQPQHF. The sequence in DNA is TGTGCCAGCAGCCCCGGTCCCCGGGGTCAGCCCCAGCATTTT.